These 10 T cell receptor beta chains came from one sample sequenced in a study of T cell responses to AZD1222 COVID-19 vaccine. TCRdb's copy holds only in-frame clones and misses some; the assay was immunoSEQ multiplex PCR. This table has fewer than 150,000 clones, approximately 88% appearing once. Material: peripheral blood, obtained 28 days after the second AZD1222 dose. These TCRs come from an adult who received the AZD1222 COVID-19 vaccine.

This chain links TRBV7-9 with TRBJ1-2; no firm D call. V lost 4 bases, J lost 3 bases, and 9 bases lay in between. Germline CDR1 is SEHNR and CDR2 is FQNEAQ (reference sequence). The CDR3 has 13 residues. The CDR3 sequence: CASSSREDYGYTF. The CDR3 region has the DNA TGTGCCAGCAGCTCCCGGGAGGACTATGGCTACACCTTC.

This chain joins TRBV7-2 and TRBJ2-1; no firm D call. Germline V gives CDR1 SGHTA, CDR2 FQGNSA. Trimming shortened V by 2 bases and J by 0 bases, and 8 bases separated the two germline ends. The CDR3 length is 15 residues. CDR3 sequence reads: CASSLRGSSYNEQFF. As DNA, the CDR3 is TGTGCCAGCAGCTTACGAGGATCCTCCTACAATGAGCAGTTCTTC.

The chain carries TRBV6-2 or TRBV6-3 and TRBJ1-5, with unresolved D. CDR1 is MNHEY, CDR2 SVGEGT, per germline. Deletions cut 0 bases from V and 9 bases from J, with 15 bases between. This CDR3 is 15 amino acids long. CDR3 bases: TGTGCCAGCAGTTACTCGGGGAGGCCCAGCTTGCCCCAGCATTTT. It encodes CASSYSGRPSLPQHF.

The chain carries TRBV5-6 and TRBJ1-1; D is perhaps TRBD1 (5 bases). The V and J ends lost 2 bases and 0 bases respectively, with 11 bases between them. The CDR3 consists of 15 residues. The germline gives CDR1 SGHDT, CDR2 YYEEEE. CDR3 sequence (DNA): TGTGCCAGCAGCTTTCGCCGGGGGATGAACACTGAAGCTTTCTTT. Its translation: CASSFRRGMNTEAFF.

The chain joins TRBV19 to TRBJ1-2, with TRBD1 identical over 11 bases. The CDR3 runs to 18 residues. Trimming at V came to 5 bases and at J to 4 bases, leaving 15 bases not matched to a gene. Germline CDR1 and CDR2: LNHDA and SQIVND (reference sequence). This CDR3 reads CASSSAGTGGMSFYGYTF. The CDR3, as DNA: TGTGCCAGTAGTTCCGCCGGGACAGGGGGGATGTCCTTCTATGGCTACACCTTC.

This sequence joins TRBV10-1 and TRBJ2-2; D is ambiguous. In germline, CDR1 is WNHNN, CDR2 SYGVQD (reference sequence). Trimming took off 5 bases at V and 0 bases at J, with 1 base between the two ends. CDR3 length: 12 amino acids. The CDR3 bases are TGCGCCAGCAGTACGAACACCGGGGAGCTGTTTTTT. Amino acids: CASSTNTGELFF.

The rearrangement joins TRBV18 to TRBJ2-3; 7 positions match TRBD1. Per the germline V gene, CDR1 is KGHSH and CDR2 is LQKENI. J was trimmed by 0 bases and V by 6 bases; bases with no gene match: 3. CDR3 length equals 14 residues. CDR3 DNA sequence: TGTGCCAGCTCTCAGGGGGTGAGCACAGATACGCAGTATTTT. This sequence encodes CASSQGVSTDTQYF.

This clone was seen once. CDR3 amino acids: CASRPGGLGEQYF. The CDR3 DNA is TGTGCCAGCCGTCCAGGGGGCCTAGGCGAGCAGTACTTC. The chain combines TRBV6-5 with TRBJ2-7; 8 bases are a match to TRBD1. CDR1 is MNHEY and CDR2 is SVGAGI in the germline V gene. The CDR3 loop spans 13 amino acids. The V gene end was trimmed by 8 bases and the J gene end by 6 bases; junction bases not matched to a gene: 9.

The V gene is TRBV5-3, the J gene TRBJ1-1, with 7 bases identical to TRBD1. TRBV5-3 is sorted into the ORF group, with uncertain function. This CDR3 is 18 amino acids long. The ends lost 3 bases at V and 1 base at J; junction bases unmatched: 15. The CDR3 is CARSCPRDRTAKNTEAFF. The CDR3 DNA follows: TGTGCCAGAAGCTGCCCCCGGGACAGAACAGCTAAGAACACTGAAGCTTTCTTT.

Here the CDR3 DNA reads TGTGCCAGCAGCAAGAAGGTCACGACTAGCGGAGCTCAAGAGACCCAGTACTTC. Translation: CASSKKVTTSGAQETQYF. The chain uses TRBV21-1 and TRBJ2-5; TRBD2 reflects the table's D call only, with no check against the DNA. TRBV21-1 is a documented pseudogene. CDR3 length equals 18 residues.